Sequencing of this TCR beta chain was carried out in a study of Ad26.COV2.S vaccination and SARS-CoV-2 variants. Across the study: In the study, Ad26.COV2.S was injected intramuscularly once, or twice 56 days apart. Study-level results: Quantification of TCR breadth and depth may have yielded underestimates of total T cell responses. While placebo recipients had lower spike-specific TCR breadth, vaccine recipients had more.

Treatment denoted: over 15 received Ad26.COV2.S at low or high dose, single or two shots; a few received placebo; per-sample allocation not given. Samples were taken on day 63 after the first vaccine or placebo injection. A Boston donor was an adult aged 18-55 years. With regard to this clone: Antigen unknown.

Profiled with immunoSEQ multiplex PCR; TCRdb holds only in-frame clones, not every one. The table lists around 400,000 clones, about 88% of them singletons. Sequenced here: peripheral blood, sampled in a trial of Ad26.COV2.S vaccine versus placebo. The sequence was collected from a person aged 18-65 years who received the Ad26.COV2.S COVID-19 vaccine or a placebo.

The CDR3 DNA sequence: TGTGCCAGCAGCGTAGCGCGGACTAGCACAGATACGCAGTATTTT. This translates into CASSVARTSTDTQYF. The rearrangement links TRBV9 to TRBJ2-3, with a possible D match to TRBD2 (5 bases). Germline V gene sequence: CDR1 SGDLS, CDR2 YYNGEE. V lost 0 bases and J 0 bases, leaving 8 bases between the germline ends. The CDR3 is 15 amino acids.